This T cell receptor beta chain was observed in a study of OX40 agonist ivuxolimab in advanced cancers. Study information: From roughly 20 to 79 years was the age range, with a mean of approximately 58 years, and around 80% were male.

Germline lookup yields CDR1 MDHEN and CDR2 SYDVKM. The CDR3 loop spans 17 amino acids. V was clipped by 2 bases and J by 0 bases, with 16 bases between them. Assay used: immunoSEQ multiplex PCR; TCRdb lists only in-frame clones, some missing. Here the sample spans 8,000 or so clones, nearly 90% being singletons. The clonotype comes from an adult with an advanced solid tumor such as melanoma, head and neck, liver or kidney cancer. Sequencing was performed on CD4+ or CD8+ T cells sorted from blood, taken in a trial of the OX40 agonist ivuxolimab. The chain employs TRBV28 and TRBJ1-1; D remains unclear. The CDR3 region has the DNA TGTGCCAGCAGTTTAATTGATGGCGGTGCACTGAACACTGAAGCTTTCTTT. The encoded protein is CASSLIDGGALNTEAFF.